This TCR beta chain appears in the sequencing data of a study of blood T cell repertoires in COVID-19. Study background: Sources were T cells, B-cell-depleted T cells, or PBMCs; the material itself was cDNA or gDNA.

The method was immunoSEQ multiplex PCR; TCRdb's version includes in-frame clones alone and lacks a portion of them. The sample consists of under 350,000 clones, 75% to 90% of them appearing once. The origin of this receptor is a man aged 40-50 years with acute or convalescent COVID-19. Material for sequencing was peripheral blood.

The CDR3, as DNA: TGCGCCAGCAGGGACAGTTACGAGCAGTACTTC. The encoded protein is CASRDSYEQYF. This chain uses TRBV5-1 with TRBJ2-7, with a tentative D call TRBD1 (6 bases). Trimming shortened V by 5 bases and J by 4 bases, and 7 bases separated the two germline ends. The CDR3 totals 11 residues. Germline V gene data show CDR1 as SGHRS and CDR2 as YFSETQ.